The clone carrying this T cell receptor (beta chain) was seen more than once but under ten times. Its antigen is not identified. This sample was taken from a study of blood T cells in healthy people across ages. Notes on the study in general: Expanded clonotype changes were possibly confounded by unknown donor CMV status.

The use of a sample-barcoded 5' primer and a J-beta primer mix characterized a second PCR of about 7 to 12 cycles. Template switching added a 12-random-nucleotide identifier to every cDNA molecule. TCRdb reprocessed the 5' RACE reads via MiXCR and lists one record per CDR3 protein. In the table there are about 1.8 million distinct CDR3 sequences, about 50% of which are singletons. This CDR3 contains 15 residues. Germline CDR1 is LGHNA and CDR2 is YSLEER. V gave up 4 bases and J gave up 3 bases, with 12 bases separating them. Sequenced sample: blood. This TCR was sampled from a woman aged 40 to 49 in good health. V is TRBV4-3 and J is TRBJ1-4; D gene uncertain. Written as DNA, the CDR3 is TGCGCCAGCAGCCCGACCATGGGTCCTAATGAAAAACTGTTTTTT. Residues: CASSPTMGPNEKLFF.